Here is one T cell receptor beta chain with its context. Its target antigen remains unknown. Base qualities are missing; no much larger clone stands one base away. The immunoSEQ Assay, a bias-controlled multiplex PCR, was used to amplify TCRbeta CDR3 regions from genomic DNA. The source study handled its data this way. The number of nucleated cells in each sample was estimated from the amplification of reference gene primers within the assay. To quantify the absolute abundance of each unique TCRbeta CDR3 rearrangement, sequence reads were collapsed and filtered. For each sample, productive Simpson clonality was calculated as the square root of Simpson's diversity index over productive rearrangements. The table was pulled from immuneACCESS by TCRdb, which kept in-frame rearrangements only. Such tables lose some clones; where checked, under half of the loss comes from unresolved V genes, and the rest has no known cause. D and trimming were read from the DNA, whereas the V and J calls and clone size are those reported in that table. The sample table holds about 110,000 clones, of which about three quarters were seen once. In total, the top ten clones hold about 4.7% of the sample.

This sample was taken from a study of blood T cell repertoires in COVID-19 (dated by TCRdb to the early 2020s). About the investigation overall: Samples from collaborators originated in the United States, Italy and Spain and spanned both the acute and convalescent phases of COVID-19. The material from the prospective study consisted of cDNA or gDNA derived from T cells, B-cell-depleted T cells, or PBMCs. The dataset comprised deeply sampled blood TCRbeta repertoires from subjects exposed to, actively infected with, or recovered from COVID-19. The repertoires were made available in a free public database intended to serve as a resource for research on the immune response to SARS-CoV-2. Samples came from the ongoing ImmuneRACE study (first 160 participants) plus 1,254 subjects from 6 global collaborators. A de-identified subject ID, COVID-19 status, age in years and sex were almost always included in the sample metadata. Where HLA class I and class II types were available, the types were taken from metadata supplied by the sample provider, not from assay-based typing.

Each collaborating institution followed its own protocols to collect whole blood in K2EDTA tubes. For TCRbeta analysis, collaborator samples were shipped as frozen whole blood, as isolated PBMCs, or as DNA extracted from either sample type. The study at large found these results: The amount of clinical and demographic metadata varied by source and participant and was provided uncurated.

Counted from cysteine to phenylalanine, this CDR3 has 18 amino acids. Kept here is only the CDR3 DNA, which spans 54 bases and is read in frame from base 1. Via the germline V gene, CDR1 is MDHEN and CDR2 SYDVKM. Germline trimming amounts to 6 bases on V and 0 bases on J, with 11 as the count of junction bases outside the gene matches. The source of this sequence is a human donor in a cohort sampled during active or convalescent COVID-19. What was sequenced was peripheral blood. This sequence uses TRBV28 and TRBJ2-6; a stretch of 7 junction bases matches TRBD2. This receptor has the CDR3 CASRPSGGRNSGANVLTF. Read as DNA, the sequence is TGTGCCAGCAGGCCCTCGGGGGGAAGAAACTCTGGGGCCAACGTCCTGACTTTC.